Many counts were recorded for the clone carrying this TCR beta chain. Every sequencing run produced over 200 million TCR-beta sequences that came from 15-18 subjects. TCRdb called the 5' RACE reads again in MiXCR, with one record for every CDR3 protein. The sample holds under 100,000 distinct CDR3 sequences, about 13% seen once. Sample time point: longitudinal time-point 2. Unsorted libraries were prepared from 2 million PBMCs that had been stored at -80 C. Deletions cut 0 bases from V and 4 bases from J, with 6 bases between. From germline, CDR1 is SGHRS and CDR2 YFSETQ. The CDR3 has 13 amino acids. This record belongs to a study of neurological immune-mediated disorders.

The sequenced material came from PBMCs. The genes are TRBV5-1 and TRBJ2-3; D unresolved. The receptor was derived from a female donor with HTLV-1-associated myelopathy (HAM/TSP). DNA of the CDR3: TGCGCCAGCAGCTTGGAGGGCGCAGATACGCAGTATTTT. This codes for CASSLEGADTQYF.